This TCR beta chain was captured in a study of blood T cells in healthy people across ages. Primed by a sample-barcoded 5' primer and a J-beta primer mix, a second PCR proceeded for about 7 to 11 cycles. A template-switch adaptor that had 12 random nucleotides put a tag on each cDNA molecule. TCRdb fed the 5' RACE reads into MiXCR, producing one record per CDR3 protein. The sample has more than 1,000,000 distinct CDR3 sequences; about 23% are singletons. Germline V lookup: CDR1 SQVTM, CDR2 ANQGSEA. The CDR3 runs to 11 residues. This clonotype was counted between two and nine times. This sample was shared with a second study, whose subject was T cells of mothers and their children. That paper adds: With the M1S primer of the second PCR, sample barcodes and 2-4 random nucleotides were added. The TCR beta CDR3 read count exceeded 9 million for each mother and was about 3 million for each child.

This clonotype was obtained from a girl aged 2-10 years in good health. V and J are TRBV29-1 and TRBJ2-5; the D is unclear. Near its end, the DNA agrees better with TRBJ2-1, so the J call may be wrong. Sequencing input: blood. In DNA form, the CDR3 reads TGCAGCTGCACACAATACAATGAGCAGTTCTTC. This translates into CSCTQYNEQFF.